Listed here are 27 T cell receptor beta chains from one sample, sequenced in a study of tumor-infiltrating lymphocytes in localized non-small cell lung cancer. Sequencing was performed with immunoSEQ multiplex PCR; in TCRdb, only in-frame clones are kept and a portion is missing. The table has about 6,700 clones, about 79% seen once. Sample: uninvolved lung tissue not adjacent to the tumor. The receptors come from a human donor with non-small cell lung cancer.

CDR3 bases: TGTGCCAGCAGCTTATGGCGGTCTAATTCACCCCTCCACTTT. Its translation is CASSLWRSNSPLHF. The V call is TRBV7-2, the J call TRBJ1-6; unclear D gene. The CDR3 runs 14 residues. The ends were cut back, 2 bases at V and 6 bases at J, with 8 bases in the middle. CDR1 is SGHTA, CDR2 FQGNSA, per germline.

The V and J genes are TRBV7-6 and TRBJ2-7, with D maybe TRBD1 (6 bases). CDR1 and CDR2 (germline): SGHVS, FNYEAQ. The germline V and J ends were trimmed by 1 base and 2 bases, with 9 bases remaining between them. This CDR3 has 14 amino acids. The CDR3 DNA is TGTGCCAGCAGCTTAGATACAGGGCCCTACGAGCAGTACTTC. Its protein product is CASSLDTGPYEQYF.

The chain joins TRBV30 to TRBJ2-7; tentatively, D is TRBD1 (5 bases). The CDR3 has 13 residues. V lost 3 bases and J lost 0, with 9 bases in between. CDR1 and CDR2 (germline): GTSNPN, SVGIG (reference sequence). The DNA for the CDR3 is TGTGCCTGGAGGCAAGGGGACTCCTACGAGCAGTACTTC. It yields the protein CAWRQGDSYEQYF.

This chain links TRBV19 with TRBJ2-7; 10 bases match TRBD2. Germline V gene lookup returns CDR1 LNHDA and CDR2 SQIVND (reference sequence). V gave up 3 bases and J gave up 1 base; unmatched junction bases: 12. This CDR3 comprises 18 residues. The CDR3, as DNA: TGTGCCAGTAGTATTTCGCTAGCGGGAGTGGGGTCGTCCTACGAGCAGTACTTC. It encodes CASSISLAGVGSSYEQYF.

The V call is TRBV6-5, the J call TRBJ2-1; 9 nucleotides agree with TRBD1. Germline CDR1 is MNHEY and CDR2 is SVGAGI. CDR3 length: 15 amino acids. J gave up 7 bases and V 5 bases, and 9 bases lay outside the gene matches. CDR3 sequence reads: CASSQSQGARNEQFF. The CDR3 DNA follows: TGTGCCAGCAGTCAATCACAGGGGGCGCGAAATGAGCAGTTCTTC.

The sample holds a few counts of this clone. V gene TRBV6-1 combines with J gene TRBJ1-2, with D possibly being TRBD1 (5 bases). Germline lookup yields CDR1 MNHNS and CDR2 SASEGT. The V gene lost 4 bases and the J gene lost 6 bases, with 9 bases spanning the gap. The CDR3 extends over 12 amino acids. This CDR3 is CASSGRGDGYTF. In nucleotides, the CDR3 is TGTGCCAGCAGTGGTAGGGGCGATGGCTACACCTTC.

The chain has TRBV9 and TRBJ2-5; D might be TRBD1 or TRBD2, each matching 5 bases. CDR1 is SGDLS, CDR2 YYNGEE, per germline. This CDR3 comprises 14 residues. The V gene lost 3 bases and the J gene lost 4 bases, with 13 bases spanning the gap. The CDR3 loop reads CASSATGAGETQYF. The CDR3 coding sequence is TGTGCCAGCAGCGCCACCGGGGCAGGAGAGACCCAGTACTTC.

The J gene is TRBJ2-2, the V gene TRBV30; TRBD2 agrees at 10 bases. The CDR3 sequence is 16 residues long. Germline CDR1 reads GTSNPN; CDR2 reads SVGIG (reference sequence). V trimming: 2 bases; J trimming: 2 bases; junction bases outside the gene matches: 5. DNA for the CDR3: TGTGCCTGGAGTAGCGGGAGGGCCGGAAACACCGGGGAGCTGTTTTTT. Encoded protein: CAWSSGRAGNTGELFF.

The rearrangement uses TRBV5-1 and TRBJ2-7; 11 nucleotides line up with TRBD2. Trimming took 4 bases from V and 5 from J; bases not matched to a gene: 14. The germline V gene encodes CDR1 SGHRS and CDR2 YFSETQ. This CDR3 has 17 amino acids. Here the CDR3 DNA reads TGCGCCAGCAGCCGTGGAACTAGCGGGGGACAACTACACGAGCAGTACTTC. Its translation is CASSRGTSGGQLHEQYF. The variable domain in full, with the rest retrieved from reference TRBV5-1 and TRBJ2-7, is KAGVTQTPRYLIKTRGQQVTLSCSPISGHRSVSWYQQTPGQGLQFLFEYFSETQRNKGNFPGRFSGRQFSNSRSEMNVSTLELGDSALYLCASSRGTSGGQLHEQYFGPGTRLTVT.

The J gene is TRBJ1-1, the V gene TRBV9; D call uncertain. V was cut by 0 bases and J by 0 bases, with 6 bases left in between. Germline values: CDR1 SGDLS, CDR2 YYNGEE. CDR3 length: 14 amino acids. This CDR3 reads CASSVAGVNTEAFF. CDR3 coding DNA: TGTGCCAGCAGCGTAGCTGGGGTGAACACTGAAGCTTTCTTT.

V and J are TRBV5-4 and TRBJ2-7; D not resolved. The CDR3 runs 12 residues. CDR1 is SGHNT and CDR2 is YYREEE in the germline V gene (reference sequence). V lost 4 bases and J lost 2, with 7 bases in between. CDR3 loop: CASSLDTYEQYF. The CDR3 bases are TGTGCCAGCAGCCTTGACACCTACGAGCAGTACTTC.

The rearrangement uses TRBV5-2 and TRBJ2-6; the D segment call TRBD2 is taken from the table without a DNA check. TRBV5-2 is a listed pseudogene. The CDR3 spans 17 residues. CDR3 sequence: CASKIRGTQSRANVLTF. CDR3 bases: TGTGCCAGCAAAATACGGGGTACACAAAGTCGGGCCAACGTCCTGACTTTC.

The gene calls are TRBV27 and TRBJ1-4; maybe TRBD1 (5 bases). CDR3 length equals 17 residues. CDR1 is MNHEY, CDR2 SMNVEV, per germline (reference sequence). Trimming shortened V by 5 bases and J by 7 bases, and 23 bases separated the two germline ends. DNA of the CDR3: TGTGCCAGCAGTCCTTCTCTCCCCGGGGCATTTGGTGAAAAACTGTTTTTT. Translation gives CASSPSLPGAFGEKLFF.

CDR3 nucleotide sequence: TGTGCCAGTAGTATACCCTACCTACCGGGACAGCCCAACTATGGCTACACCTTC. Its translation is CASSIPYLPGQPNYGYTF. The chain is built from TRBV19 and TRBJ1-2; 7 nucleotides agree with TRBD1. The V gene end was trimmed by 2 bases and the J gene end by 2 bases; junction bases not matched to a gene: 14. The CDR3 has 18 amino acids. Germline CDR1 LNHDA, CDR2 SQIVND (reference sequence).

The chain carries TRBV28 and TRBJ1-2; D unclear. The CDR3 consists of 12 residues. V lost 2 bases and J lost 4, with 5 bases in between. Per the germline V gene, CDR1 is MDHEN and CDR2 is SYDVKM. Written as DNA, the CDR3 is TGTGCCAGCAGTTTAAGCAGCTATGGCTACACCTTC. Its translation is CASSLSSYGYTF.

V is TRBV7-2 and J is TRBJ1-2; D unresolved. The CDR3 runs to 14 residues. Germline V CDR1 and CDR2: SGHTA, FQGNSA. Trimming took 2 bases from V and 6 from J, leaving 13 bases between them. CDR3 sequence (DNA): TGTGCCAGCAGCTTAACTGAGGGTCAAGATGGCTACACCTTC. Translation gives CASSLTEGQDGYTF.

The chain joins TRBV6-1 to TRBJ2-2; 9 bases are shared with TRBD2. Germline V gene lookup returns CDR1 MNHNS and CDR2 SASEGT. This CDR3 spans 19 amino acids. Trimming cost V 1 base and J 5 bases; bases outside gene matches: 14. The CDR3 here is CASSEGWTSALRRTGELFF. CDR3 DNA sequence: TGTGCCAGCAGTGAAGGTTGGACTAGCGCCCTCAGAAGGACCGGGGAGCTGTTTTTT.

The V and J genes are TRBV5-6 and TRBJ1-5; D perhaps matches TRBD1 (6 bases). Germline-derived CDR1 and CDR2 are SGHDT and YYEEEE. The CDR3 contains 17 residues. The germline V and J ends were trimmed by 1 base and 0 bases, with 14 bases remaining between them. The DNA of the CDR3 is TGTGCCAGCAGCTTGCGGACAGAGTTGTATAGCAATCAGCCCCAGCATTTT. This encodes CASSLRTELYSNQPQHF. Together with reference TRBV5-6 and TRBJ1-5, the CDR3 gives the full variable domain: DAGVTQSPTHLIKTRGQQVTLRCSPKSGHDTVSWYQQALGQGPQFIFQYYEEEERQRGNFPDRFSGHQFPNYSSELNVNALLLGDSALYLCASSLRTELYSNQPQHFGDGTRLSIL.

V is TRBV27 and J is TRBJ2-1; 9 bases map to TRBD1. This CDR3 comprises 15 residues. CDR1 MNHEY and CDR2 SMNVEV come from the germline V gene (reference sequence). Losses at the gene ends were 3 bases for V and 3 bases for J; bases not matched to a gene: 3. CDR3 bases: TGTGCCAGCAGTTTTACAGGGGGCTACTACAATGAGCAGTTCTTC. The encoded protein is CASSFTGGYYNEQFF.

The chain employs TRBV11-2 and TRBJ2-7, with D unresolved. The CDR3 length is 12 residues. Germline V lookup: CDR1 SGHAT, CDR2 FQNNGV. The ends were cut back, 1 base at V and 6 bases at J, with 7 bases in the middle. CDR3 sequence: CASSLAALEQYF. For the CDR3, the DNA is TGTGCCAGCAGCTTAGCTGCCCTCGAGCAGTACTTC.

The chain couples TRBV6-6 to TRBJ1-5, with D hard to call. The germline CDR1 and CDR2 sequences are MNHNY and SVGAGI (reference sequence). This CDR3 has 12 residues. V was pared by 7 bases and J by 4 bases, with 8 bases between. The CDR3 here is CASTERNQPQHF. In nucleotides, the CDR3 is TGTGCCAGCACCGAGAGAAATCAGCCCCAGCATTTT.

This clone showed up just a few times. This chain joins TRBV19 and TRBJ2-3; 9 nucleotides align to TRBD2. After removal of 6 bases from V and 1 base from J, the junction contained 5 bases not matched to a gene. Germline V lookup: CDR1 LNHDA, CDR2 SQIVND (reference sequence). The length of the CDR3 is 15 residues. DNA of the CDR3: TGTGCCAGTAGGCCGACTAGCGGCCGCACAGATACGCAGTATTTT. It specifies CASRPTSGRTDTQYF.

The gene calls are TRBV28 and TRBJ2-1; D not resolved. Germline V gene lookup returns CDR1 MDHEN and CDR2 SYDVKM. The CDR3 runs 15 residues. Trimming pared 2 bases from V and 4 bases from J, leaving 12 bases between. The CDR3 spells CASSLSQVGYNEQFF. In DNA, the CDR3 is TGTGCCAGCAGTTTAAGCCAGGTCGGGTACAATGAGCAGTTCTTC.

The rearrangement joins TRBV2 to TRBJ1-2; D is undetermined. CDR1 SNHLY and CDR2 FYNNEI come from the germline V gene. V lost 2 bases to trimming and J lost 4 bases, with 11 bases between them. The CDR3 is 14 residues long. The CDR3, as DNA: TGTGCCAGCAGTGAAAGCACCCGACTCTATGGCTACACCTTC. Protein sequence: CASSESTRLYGYTF.

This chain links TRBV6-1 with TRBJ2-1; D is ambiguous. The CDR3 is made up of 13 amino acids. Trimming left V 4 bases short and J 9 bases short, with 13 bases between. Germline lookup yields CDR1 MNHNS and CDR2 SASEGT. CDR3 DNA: TGTGCCAGCAGTGCCTTCCGACGGACTGAGCAGTTCTTC. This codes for CASSAFRRTEQFF.

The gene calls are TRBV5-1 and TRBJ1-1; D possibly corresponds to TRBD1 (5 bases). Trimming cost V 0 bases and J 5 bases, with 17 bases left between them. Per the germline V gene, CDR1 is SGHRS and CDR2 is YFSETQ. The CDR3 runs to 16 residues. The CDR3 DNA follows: TGCGCCAGCAGCTTGGGGAGGGACTTCATAGGAACTGAAGCTTTCTTT. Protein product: CASSLGRDFIGTEAFF.

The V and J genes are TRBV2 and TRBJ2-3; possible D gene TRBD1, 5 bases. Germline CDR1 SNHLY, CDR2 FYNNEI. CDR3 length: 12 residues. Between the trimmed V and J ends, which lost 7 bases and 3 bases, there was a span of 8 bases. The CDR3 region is CASKRQTDTQYF. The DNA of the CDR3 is TGTGCCAGCAAGAGACAGACAGATACGCAGTATTTT.